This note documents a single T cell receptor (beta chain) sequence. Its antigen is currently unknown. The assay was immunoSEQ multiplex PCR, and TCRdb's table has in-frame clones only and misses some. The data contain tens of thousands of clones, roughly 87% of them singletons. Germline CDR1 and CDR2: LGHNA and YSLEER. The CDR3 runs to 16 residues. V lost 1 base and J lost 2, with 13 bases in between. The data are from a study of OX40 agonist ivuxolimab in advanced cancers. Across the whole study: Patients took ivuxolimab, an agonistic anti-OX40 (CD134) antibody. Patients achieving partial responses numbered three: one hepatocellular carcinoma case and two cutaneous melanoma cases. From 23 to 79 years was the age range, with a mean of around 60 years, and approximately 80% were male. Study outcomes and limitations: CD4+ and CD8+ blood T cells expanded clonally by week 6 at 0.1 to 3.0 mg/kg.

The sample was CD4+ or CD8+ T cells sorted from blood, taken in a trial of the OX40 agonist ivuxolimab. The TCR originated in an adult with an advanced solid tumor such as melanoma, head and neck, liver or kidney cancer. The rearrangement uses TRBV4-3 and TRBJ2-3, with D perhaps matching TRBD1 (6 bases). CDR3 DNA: TGCGCCAGCAGCCAAGCTTACAGGGTTTTCACAGATACGCAGTATTTT. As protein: CASSQAYRVFTDTQYF.